This TCR beta chain was recorded in a study of T cells expressing NK-cell markers. As for the study in general: It was sorted CD3+CD56-NKG2C+, CD3+CD56+NKG2C- and CD3+CD56+NKG2C+ T cells that provided the TCR beta repertoires. Most of the eight sequenced donors tested HCMV-seropositive; one tested seronegative.

In the case of this clonotype: Its antigen is unknown.

TCRdb reprocessed the 5' RACE reads and keeps a single row for each CDR3 protein, giving no DNA. The sample totals some 390,000 distinct CDR3 sequences. Study outcomes and limitations: NKG2C+ dominant clonotypes from 6 or 7 donors made up roughly 1.0-8% of CD8+ T cells.

Looked up from germline, CDR1 is DFQATT and CDR2 is SNEGSKA (reference sequence). The CDR3 length is 17 residues. V usage is TRBV20-1 and J usage is TRBJ2-3; TCRdb outputs TRBD2, but without DNA this stays unchecked. Sequencing used blood T cells: a sorted CD56 or NKG2C T cell subset, CD4+ or CD8+ T cells, or bulk PBMC T cells (not recorded which). This receptor was obtained from a woman in her forties or fifties in good health. CDR3 loop: CSARDSGASGMTDTQYF.